What follows are 20 T cell receptor beta chains derived from one specimen sequenced in a study of T cells in narcolepsy. TCRdb's table, derived via immunoSEQ multiplex PCR, lists solely in-frame clones and lacks some. The table lists over 25,000 clones, roughly nine tenths of them singletons. Sequenced sample: CD45RA- memory CD4+ T cells from PBMCs. The receptors were gathered from a human donor with narcolepsy.

This clone occurred a few times. The chain links TRBV6-5 to TRBJ1-2; 7 nucleotides line up with TRBD1. Germline values: CDR1 MNHEY, CDR2 SVGAGI. The junction had 6 bases not matched to a gene; V was cut back by 5 bases and J by 3 bases. This CDR3 has 14 amino acids. In DNA, the CDR3 is TGTGCCAGCAGTGGCGACAGGGTGTACTATGGCTACACCTTC. Translation gives CASSGDRVYYGYTF.

The chain combines TRBV5-5 with TRBJ2-1; TRBD1 might be the D (6 bases). From germline, CDR1 is SGHKS and CDR2 YYEKEE (reference sequence). V gave up 4 bases and J gave up 10 bases, with 12 bases separating them. The CDR3 has 12 amino acids. CDR3 loop: CASSPQGWEQFF. The DNA for the CDR3 is TGTGCCAGCAGCCCACAGGGATGGGAGCAGTTCTTC.

This clone came up a few times. The chain links TRBV9 to TRBJ1-3; D is unclear. Germline V gene sequence: CDR1 SGDLS, CDR2 YYNGEE. The CDR3 runs 15 residues. Trimming shortened V by 0 bases and J by 0 bases, and 7 bases separated the two germline ends. The DNA for the CDR3 is TGTGCCAGCAGCGTAGAACAGCTCTCTGGAAACACCATATATTTT. The encoded protein is CASSVEQLSGNTIYF.

The chain recombines TRBV28 with TRBJ2-6; the D is unclear. V gave up 2 bases and J gave up 1 base, with 12 bases separating them. Germline CDR1 reads MDHEN; CDR2 reads SYDVKM. The CDR3 extends over 17 amino acids. The CDR3 sequence is CASSLRPAVSGANVLTF. The CDR3 nucleotides read TGTGCCAGCAGTTTAAGGCCGGCCGTGTCTGGGGCCAACGTCCTGACTTTC.

The V gene is TRBV6-6, the J gene TRBJ1-2; D unresolved. The CDR3 consists of 14 residues. Germline CDR1 MNHNY, CDR2 SVGAGI (reference sequence). Trimming took 0 bases from V and 4 from J, leaving 9 bases between them. CDR3 bases: TGTGCCAGCAGTTACTCGATCCGGGCCTATGGCTACACCTTC. Amino acids: CASSYSIRAYGYTF.

The chain links TRBV7-2 to TRBJ2-7, with 7 positions matching TRBD1. V shed 5 bases, J shed 7 bases, and the junction held 8 bases outside the gene matches. Germline V gene data show CDR1 as SGHTA and CDR2 as FQGNSA. The CDR3 contains 13 residues. The DNA for the CDR3 is TGTGCCAGCAGCCTAATGACAGGGACGGAGCAGTACTTC. It is translated as CASSLMTGTEQYF.

V usage is TRBV4-2 and J usage is TRBJ2-7; TRBD2 matches at 7 bases. Germline V gene data show CDR1 as LGHNA and CDR2 as YNFKEQ. The CDR3 spans 15 residues. The V segment lost 1 base and the J segment 1 base; nucleotides outside the gene matches: 4. The CDR3 DNA sequence: TGTGCCAGCAGCCAAGGTAGCGGGCCGTCCTACGAGCAGTACTTC. Translation gives CASSQGSGPSYEQYF.

The gene calls are TRBV9 and TRBJ1-2; D unclear. The CDR3 length is 12 residues. Trimming pared 4 bases from V and 6 bases from J, leaving 10 bases between. Germline CDR1 and CDR2: SGDLS and YYNGEE. In nucleotides, the CDR3 is TGTGCCAGCAGCTCCGCGGGGAATGGCTACACCTTC. Its translation is CASSSAGNGYTF.

The chain links TRBV19 to TRBJ2-5, with D possibly being TRBD2 (6 bases). With 1 base removed from V and 5 bases from J, the gap between germline ends came to 14 bases. The germline V gene has CDR1 LNHDA and CDR2 SQIVND (reference sequence). The CDR3 is 15 amino acids. This chain's CDR3 is CASSIGGRLAETQYF. The CDR3 DNA reads as TGTGCCAGTAGTATAGGTGGGAGGTTGGCGGAGACCCAGTACTTC.

J is TRBJ2-7 and V is TRBV18, with D perhaps matching TRBD2 (5 bases). The CDR3 loop spans 14 amino acids. Germline CDR1 reads KGHSH; CDR2 reads LQKENI. V lost 3 bases, J lost 6 bases, and 15 bases lay in between. The CDR3 DNA is TGTGCCAGCTCACCGGGAGCCCAGTCCAGCGAGCAGTACTTC. It specifies CASSPGAQSSEQYF.

The J gene is TRBJ1-1, the V gene TRBV9; D is perhaps TRBD1 (6 bases). Germline lookup yields CDR1 SGDLS and CDR2 YYNGEE. The CDR3 sequence is 15 residues long. Trimming cost V 4 bases and J 1 base, with 14 bases left between them. CDR3 DNA: TGTGCCAGCAGCCCAAGAGACAGGAGGAACACTGAAGCTTTCTTT. This codes for CASSPRDRRNTEAFF.

The V gene is TRBV7-9, the J gene TRBJ2-7, with D tentatively TRBD2 (5 bases). This CDR3 is 14 amino acids long. In germline, CDR1 is SEHNR, CDR2 FQNEAQ (reference sequence). V was shortened by 4 bases and J by 3 bases, with 13 bases between the two germline ends. CDR3: CASSSGIGHYEQYF. The CDR3 DNA reads as TGTGCCAGCAGCTCCGGGATCGGCCACTACGAGCAGTACTTC.

The chain joins TRBV9 to TRBJ2-3, with 10 bases aligning to TRBD2. Per germline, CDR1 SGDLS and CDR2 YYNGEE. J lost 3 bases, V lost 4 bases, and 5 bases had no gene match. The CDR3 contains 15 residues. CDR3 region: CASSRLAGFTDTQYF. The CDR3 coding sequence is TGTGCCAGCAGCAGACTAGCGGGTTTTACAGATACGCAGTATTTT.

This clone occurred once. The rearrangement uses TRBV5-4 and TRBJ2-7; no definite D call. This CDR3 region has 14 residues. Trimming removed 4 bases from V and 3 bases from J, with 14 bases in between. CDR1 and CDR2 from the germline V gene are SGHNT and YYREEE (reference sequence). CDR3 coding DNA: TGTGCCAGCAGCCCAGGTTTACCCAGCTACGAGCAGTACTTC. Protein: CASSPGLPSYEQYF.

The chain is built from TRBV10-3 and TRBJ1-6, with D possibly matching TRBD1 (6 bases). The germline V and J ends were trimmed by 7 bases and 6 bases, with 7 bases remaining between them. Looked up from germline, CDR1 is ENHRY and CDR2 is SYGVKD. The CDR3 contains 12 residues. The CDR3 loop reads CAIKGGNSPLHF. In DNA, the CDR3 is TGTGCCATCAAGGGGGGTAATTCACCCCTCCACTTT.

In nucleotides, the CDR3 is TGTGCCAGCAGTGAATCTAGCGGGAGGGCCGGGGGGACCCAGTACTTC. Residues: CASSESSGRAGGTQYF. The chain is built from TRBV2 and TRBJ2-5; 12 bases agree with TRBD2. V trimming: 2 bases; J trimming: 7 bases; junction bases outside the gene matches: 8. CDR1 SNHLY and CDR2 FYNNEI come from the germline V gene. The CDR3 is 16 residues long.

The chain combines TRBV9 with TRBJ2-7; possibly TRBD2 for D (6 bases). V shed 0 bases and J shed 1 base, with 14 bases lying between them. The CDR3 covers 16 residues. Germline V gene lookup returns CDR1 SGDLS and CDR2 YYNGEE. CDR3: CASSVGAAGKSYEQYF. The CDR3 DNA follows: TGTGCCAGCAGCGTAGGGGCGGCGGGGAAATCCTACGAGCAGTACTTC. The whole variable domain, filled in from reference TRBV9 and TRBJ2-7, reads DSGVTQTPKHLITATGQRVTLRCSPRSGDLSVYWYQQSLDQGLQFLIQYYNGEERAKGNILERFSAQQFPDLHSELNLSSLELGDSALYFCASSVGAAGKSYEQYFGPGTRLTVT.

The chain is built from TRBV7-8 and TRBJ2-2; tentative D call: TRBD1 (6 bases). Trimming left V 6 bases short and J 1 base short, with 15 bases between. CDR1 and CDR2 (germline): SGHVS, FQNEAQ. The CDR3 is made up of 16 amino acids. The CDR3 reads CASSRGTGKNTGELFF. The CDR3 DNA follows: TGTGCCAGCAGTCGCGGAACAGGGAAGAACACCGGGGAGCTGTTTTTT.

The genes are TRBV9 and TRBJ2-2, with 8 bases fitting TRBD2. V dropped 4 bases and J dropped 0; count of bases not matched to a gene: 5. Germline lookup yields CDR1 SGDLS and CDR2 YYNGEE. The CDR3 sequence is 16 residues long. For the CDR3, the DNA is TGTGCCAGCAGCCGGGGTAGCGGGGCGAACACCGGGGAGCTGTTTTTT. Its translation is CASSRGSGANTGELFF. Full variable domain (rest looked up from reference TRBV9 and TRBJ2-2): DSGVTQTPKHLITATGQRVTLRCSPRSGDLSVYWYQQSLDQGLQFLIQYYNGEERAKGNILERFSAQQFPDLHSELNLSSLELGDSALYFCASSRGSGANTGELFFGEGSRLTVL.

The chain recombines TRBV11-3 with TRBJ1-1, with TRBD1 matching over 8 bases. After removal of 5 bases from V and 5 bases from J, the junction contained 7 bases not matched to a gene. The CDR3 runs 14 residues. Germline loops: CDR1 SGHNT, CDR2 YENEEA. The CDR3 bases are TGTGCCAGCAGCGTCTCCCAGGGGGCAACTGAAGCTTTCTTT. Protein: CASSVSQGATEAFF.